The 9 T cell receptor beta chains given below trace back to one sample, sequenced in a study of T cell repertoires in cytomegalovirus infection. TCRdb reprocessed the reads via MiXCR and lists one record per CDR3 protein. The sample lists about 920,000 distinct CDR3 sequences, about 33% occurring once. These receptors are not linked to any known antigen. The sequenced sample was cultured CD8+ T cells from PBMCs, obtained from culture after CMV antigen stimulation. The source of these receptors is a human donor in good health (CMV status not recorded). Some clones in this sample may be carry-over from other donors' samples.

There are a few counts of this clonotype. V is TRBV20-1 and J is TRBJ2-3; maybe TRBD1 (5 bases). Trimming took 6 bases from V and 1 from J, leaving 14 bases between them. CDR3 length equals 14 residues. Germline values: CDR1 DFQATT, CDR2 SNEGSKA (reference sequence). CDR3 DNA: TGCAGTGCAACGGACAAGAGTGGCACAGATACGCAGTATTTT. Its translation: CSATDKSGTDTQYF.

The CDR3 DNA reads TGTGCCAGCAGCGGAGCGGAGACAGGGGCGGGCGAGCAGTACTTC. Translated, it gives CASSGAETGAGEQYF. The chain joins TRBV7-9 to TRBJ2-7; 8 nucleotides match TRBD1. This CDR3 spans 15 amino acids. CDR1 is SEHNR, CDR2 FQNEAQ, per germline (reference sequence). With 5 bases clipped from V and 6 bases from J, the junction kept 12 bases outside the gene matches. The complete variable domain, with remaining parts taken from reference TRBV7-9 and TRBJ2-7, reads DTGVSQNPRHKITKRGQNVTFRCDPISEHNRLYWYRQTLGQGPEFLTYFQNEAQLEKSRLLSDRFSAERPKGSFSTLEIQRTEQGDSAMYLCASSGAETGAGEQYFGPGTRLTVT.

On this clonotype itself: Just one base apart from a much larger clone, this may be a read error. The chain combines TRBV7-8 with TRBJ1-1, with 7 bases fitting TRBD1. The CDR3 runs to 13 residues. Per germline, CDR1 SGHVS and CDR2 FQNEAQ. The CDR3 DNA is TGTGTCAGCAGCTACAGGGGAGGTACTGAAGCTTTCTTT. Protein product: CVSSYRGGTEAFF.

The DNA for the CDR3 is TGTGCCAGCAGTTTCACCGGTAATGAAAAACTGTTTTTT. Protein: CASSFTGNEKLFF. V is TRBV6-5 and J is TRBJ1-4; D ambiguous. V was clipped by 4 bases and J by 4 bases, with 7 bases between them. CDR3 length: 13 residues. Germline assignment: CDR1 MNHEY and CDR2 SVGAGI.

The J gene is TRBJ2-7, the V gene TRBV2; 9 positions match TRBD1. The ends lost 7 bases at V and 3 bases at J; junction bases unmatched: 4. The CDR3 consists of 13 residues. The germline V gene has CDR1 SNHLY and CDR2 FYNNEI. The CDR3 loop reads CASIADRGYEQYV. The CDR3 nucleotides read TGTGCCAGCATCGCGGACAGGGGCTACGAGCAGTACGTC.

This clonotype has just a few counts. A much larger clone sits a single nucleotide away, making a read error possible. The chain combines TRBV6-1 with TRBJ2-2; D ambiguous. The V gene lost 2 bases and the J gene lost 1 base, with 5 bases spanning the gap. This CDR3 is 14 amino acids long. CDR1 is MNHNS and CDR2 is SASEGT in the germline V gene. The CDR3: CASSELGNTGELFF. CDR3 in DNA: TGTGCCAGCAGTGAATTGGGGAACACCGGGGAGCTGTTTTTT.

CDR3 nucleotide sequence: TGTGCCAGCAGCTTAGTAGTCGAGGAGACCCAGTACTTC. It encodes CASSLVVEETQYF. The chain couples TRBV7-9 to TRBJ2-5; D unclear. Germline V gene data show CDR1 as SEHNR and CDR2 as FQNEAQ (reference sequence). V lost 1 base, J lost 5 bases, and 8 bases lay in between. This CDR3 is 13 amino acids long.

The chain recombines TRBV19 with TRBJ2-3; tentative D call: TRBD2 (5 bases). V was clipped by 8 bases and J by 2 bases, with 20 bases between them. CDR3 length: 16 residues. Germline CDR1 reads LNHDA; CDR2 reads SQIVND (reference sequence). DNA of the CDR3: TGTGCCAGTTCCTACTTTGGCGGAGACTACACAGATACGCAGTATTTT. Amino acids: CASSYFGGDYTDTQYF.

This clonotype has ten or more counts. The DNA for the CDR3 is TGTGCCAGCAGCTTAGATGACAGGGGCACTGAAGCTTTCTTT. This sequence encodes CASSLDDRGTEAFF. The chain joins TRBV7-8 to TRBJ1-1; 8 bases are a match to TRBD1. This CDR3 comprises 14 residues. Germline loops: CDR1 SGHVS, CDR2 FQNEAQ. The V segment lost 1 base and the J segment 4 bases; nucleotides outside the gene matches: 2.